This TCR beta chain emerged from a study of tumor-infiltrating lymphocytes in localized non-small cell lung cancer. Germline V gene lookup returns CDR1 DFQATT and CDR2 SNEGSKA (reference sequence). CDR3 length: 11 amino acids. This clone was picked up a small number of times. Its target is not known. Study-wide points: Technical variation could not be separated from intratumor heterogeneity here. Compared with uninvolved lung, tumors showed higher T cell infiltration by TCRbeta sequencing.

Measured with immunoSEQ multiplex PCR; TCRdb has only the in-frame clones, and not every one. The profile shows about 16,000 clones, roughly 78% of them singletons. The receptor comes from a human donor with non-small cell lung cancer. The chain uses TRBV20-1 and TRBJ2-1; TRBD1 might be the D (6 bases). Material: lung tumor tissue. CDR3: CRGPGDNEQFF. The CDR3, as DNA: TGCAGAGGGCCAGGGGACAATGAGCAGTTCTTC.